These 29 T cell receptor beta chains share one sample of origin, sequenced in a study of identifying expanded T cells in peripheral blood. Assay used: immunoSEQ multiplex PCR; TCRdb lists only in-frame clones, some missing. This table holds 91,000 or so clones, approximately 91% found once. What was sequenced was blood. The receptors derive from a person aged 18 to 70 in good health.

Worth noting for this clone: One junction end disagrees with the germline gene, perhaps due to a read error. The rearrangement uses TRBV6-5 and TRBJ1-3, with TRBD1 identical over 7 bases. This CDR3 is 15 amino acids long. Germline V gene sequence: CDR1 MNHEY, CDR2 SVGAGI. As DNA, the CDR3 is TGTGCCAGCAGTGACTCCGGGACAGAGAGAAACACCATATATTTT. Protein: CASSDSGTERNTIYF.

The rearrangement links TRBV30 to TRBJ2-3, with 8 positions matching TRBD2. The CDR3 contains 16 residues. V trimming: 1 base; J trimming: 0 bases; junction bases outside the gene matches: 6. CDR1 GTSNPN and CDR2 SVGIG come from the germline V gene (reference sequence). CDR3 loop: CAWSGLSGTSTDTQYF. CDR3 sequence (DNA): TGTGCCTGGAGTGGGCTTAGCGGGACTAGCACAGATACGCAGTATTTT.

The chain recombines TRBV11-1 with TRBJ2-7, with TRBD1 matching 10 bases. This CDR3 spans 15 amino acids. CDR1 and CDR2 (germline): SGHAT, FQDESV (reference sequence). The junction had 5 bases not matched to a gene; V was cut back by 3 bases and J by 3 bases. This CDR3 is CASSLTGTGDYEQYF. The CDR3 DNA follows: TGTGCCAGCAGCTTGACCGGGACAGGGGACTACGAGCAGTACTTC.

There are a few counts of this clone. V usage is TRBV5-1 and J usage is TRBJ1-6; TRBD1 is a possible D gene (5 bases). CDR1 and CDR2 from the germline V gene are SGHRS and YFSETQ. The CDR3 is 14 amino acids. Deletions cut 2 bases from V and 10 bases from J, with 13 bases between. The CDR3 nucleotides read TGCGCCAGCAGCTTCCCAGGGAATGGCTCACCCCTCCACTTT. This codes for CASSFPGNGSPLHF.

This clone has only one observation. The genes are TRBV4-3 and TRBJ2-7, with 10 bases that match TRBD2. Germline-derived CDR1 and CDR2 are LGHNA and YSLEER. Trimming took 0 bases from V and 2 from J; bases not matched to a gene: 4. The CDR3 contains 16 residues. CDR3 sequence: CASSQDPAGGTYEQYF. CDR3 nucleotide sequence: TGCGCCAGCAGCCAAGATCCAGCGGGAGGGACCTACGAGCAGTACTTC.

The V call is TRBV6-1, the J call TRBJ2-7; no clear D. This CDR3 has 13 amino acids. Germline CDR1 is MNHNS and CDR2 is SASEGT. V was shortened by 3 bases and J by 0 bases, with 6 bases between the two germline ends. The chain's CDR3 is CASSDAYSYEQYF. The CDR3 region has the DNA TGTGCCAGCAGTGATGCCTACTCCTACGAGCAGTACTTC.

This clone came up a few times. V gene TRBV4-2 combines with J gene TRBJ1-4; D is possibly TRBD1 (5 bases). The CDR3 runs to 15 residues. Germline V gives CDR1 LGHNA, CDR2 YNFKEQ. V was cut by 0 bases and J by 7 bases, with 12 bases left in between. CDR3 bases: TGTGCCAGCAGCCAAGAAACCGGGCAGGGTGAAAAACTGTTTTTT. Amino acids: CASSQETGQGEKLFF.

The chain employs TRBV9 and TRBJ2-3; TRBD2 matches at 9 bases. Germline-derived CDR1 and CDR2 are SGDLS and YYNGEE. This CDR3 region has 15 residues. After removal of 3 bases from V and 5 bases from J, the junction contained 7 bases not matched to a gene. CDR3: CASSGTSAREDTQYF. CDR3 DNA: TGTGCCAGCAGCGGGACTAGCGCTCGAGAAGATACGCAGTATTTT. Combining the CDR3 with reference TRBV9 and TRBJ2-3 gives the whole variable domain DSGVTQTPKHLITATGQRVTLRCSPRSGDLSVYWYQQSLDQGLQFLIQYYNGEERAKGNILERFSAQQFPDLHSELNLSSLELGDSALYFCASSGTSAREDTQYFGPGTRLTVL.

The chain couples TRBV23-1 to TRBJ2-7; TRBD2 agrees at 7 bases. TRBV23-1 is recorded as an ORF, its role being uncertain. V shed 6 bases, J shed 0 bases, and the junction held 11 bases outside the gene matches. CDR3 length: 16 amino acids. The CDR3 sequence: CASRPSQLASSYEQYF. CDR3 sequence (DNA): TGCGCCAGCAGGCCTTCACAACTAGCGAGCTCCTACGAGCAGTACTTC.

The chain joins TRBV6-6 to TRBJ2-1, with 8 nucleotides matching TRBD2. This CDR3 comprises 14 residues. Germline loops: CDR1 MNHNY, CDR2 SVGAGI (reference sequence). J was trimmed by 9 bases and V by 8 bases; bases with no gene match: 12. The CDR3 coding sequence is TGTGCCAGCGGTATAGCGGGATCGTATGGTGAGCAGTTCTTC. Translation gives CASGIAGSYGEQFF.

V and J are TRBV2 and TRBJ2-2; TRBD1 matches at 9 bases. V lost 11 bases, J lost 7 bases, and 5 bases stayed unmatched. The CDR3 spans 12 residues. CDR1 SNHLY and CDR2 FYNNEI come from the germline V gene. CDR3 DNA sequence: TGTGCCGGGACAGGGTTGTACGGGGAGCTGTTTTTT. It yields the protein CAGTGLYGELFF.

V gene TRBV4-2 combines with J gene TRBJ2-3; D not certain. Germline CDR1 reads LGHNA; CDR2 reads YNFKEQ. V lost 1 base and J lost 2, with 13 bases in between. The CDR3 sequence is 16 residues long. The CDR3 spells CASSQGTGRNTDTQYF. The CDR3 DNA reads TGTGCCAGCAGCCAAGGAACCGGACGGAACACAGATACGCAGTATTTT.

The chain carries TRBV28 and TRBJ1-2; D call uncertain. The CDR3 has 15 amino acids. Trimming removed 7 bases at V and 2 bases at J, with 17 bases between. Germline V lookup: CDR1 MDHEN, CDR2 SYDVKM. The CDR3 sequence: CASNPRFGVNYGYTF. CDR3 nucleotide sequence: TGTGCCAGCAACCCTCGGTTTGGGGTGAACTATGGCTACACCTTC.

The J gene is TRBJ2-7, the V gene TRBV28; D might be TRBD1 (6 bases). The CDR3 runs 15 residues. The germline V and J ends were trimmed by 4 bases and 2 bases, with 15 bases remaining between them. Germline V gene lookup returns CDR1 MDHEN and CDR2 SYDVKM. DNA of the CDR3: TGTGCCAGCAGTTGGGCGGGCAGGGGTACCTACGAGCAGTACTTC. It specifies CASSWAGRGTYEQYF. The full variable domain, rest sourced from reference TRBV28 and TRBJ2-7, is DVKVTQSSRYLVKRTGEKVFLECVQDMDHENMFWYRQDPGLGLRLIYFSYDVKMKEKGDIPEGYSVSREKKERFSLILESASTNQTSMYLCASSWAGRGTYEQYFGPGTRLTVT.

The rearrangement joins TRBV6-5 to TRBJ2-4, with 8 bases identical to TRBD1. V shed 6 bases, J shed 8 bases, and the junction held 6 bases outside the gene matches. CDR1 and CDR2 from the germline V gene are MNHEY and SVGAGI. The CDR3 contains 13 residues. The chain's CDR3 is CASRPGRGHIQYF. In DNA form, the CDR3 reads TGTGCCAGCAGGCCCGGCAGGGGGCACATTCAGTACTTC.

This clone was seen a few times. The chain uses TRBV11-2 and TRBJ2-7, with D tentatively TRBD1 (6 bases). V gave up 1 base and J gave up 2 bases, with 9 bases separating them. Germline V gives CDR1 SGHAT, CDR2 FQNNGV. CDR3 length equals 14 residues. CDR3 in DNA: TGTGCCAGCAGCTTAGGCAGGGGCCCCTACGAGCAGTACTTC. Translating it yields CASSLGRGPYEQYF. The whole variable domain, filled in from reference TRBV11-2 and TRBJ2-7, reads EAGVAQSPRYKIIEKRQSVAFWCNPISGHATLYWYQQILGQGPKLLIQFQNNGVVDDSQLPKDRFSAERLKGVDSTLKIQPAKLEDSAVYLCASSLGRGPYEQYFGPGTRLTVT.

V is TRBV18 and J is TRBJ1-5; D possibly corresponds to TRBD1 (6 bases). The germline gives CDR1 KGHSH, CDR2 LQKENI. CDR3 length: 13 amino acids. Trimming shortened V by 1 base and J by 5 bases, and 6 bases separated the two germline ends. The CDR3, as DNA: TGTGCCAGCTCACCACAGGGGGATCAGCCCCAGCATTTT. Protein sequence: CASSPQGDQPQHF.

The gene calls are TRBV10-2 and TRBJ1-5; 8 bases match TRBD1. CDR3 length equals 13 residues. With V trimmed by 8 bases and J by 4 bases, 4 bases remained unmatched. From germline, CDR1 is WSHSY and CDR2 SAAADI. The CDR3 sequence: CASGQGANQPQHF. For the CDR3, the DNA is TGCGCCAGCGGTCAGGGGGCTAATCAGCCCCAGCATTTT.

This rearrangement joins TRBV28 to TRBJ1-5; D not certain. This CDR3 is built from 15 residues. Germline-derived CDR1 and CDR2 are MDHEN and SYDVKM. V shed 1 base and J shed 4 bases, with 11 bases lying between them. This CDR3 reads CASSLYPEINQPQHF. The CDR3 bases are TGTGCCAGCAGTTTATATCCGGAGATTAATCAGCCCCAGCATTTT. The full variable domain, in which reference TRBV28 and TRBJ1-5 provide the parts outside the CDR3, is DVKVTQSSRYLVKRTGEKVFLECVQDMDHENMFWYRQDPGLGLRLIYFSYDVKMKEKGDIPEGYSVSREKKERFSLILESASTNQTSMYLCASSLYPEINQPQHFGDGTRLSIL.

This rearrangement joins TRBV5-1 to TRBJ1-2; TRBD1 aligns across 8 bases. There are 15 residues in the CDR3. Germline V gives CDR1 SGHRS, CDR2 YFSETQ. V shed 0 bases, J shed 8 bases, and the junction held 9 bases outside the gene matches. The CDR3 DNA follows: TGCGCCAGCAGCTTGGCCGGGGACAGGCTAGGCGGCTACACCTTC. Translating gives CASSLAGDRLGGYTF.

The chain joins TRBV19 to TRBJ1-2; 10 nucleotides align to TRBD1. Trimming cost V 1 base and J 4 bases; bases outside gene matches: 9. The CDR3 spans 17 residues. CDR1 and CDR2 (germline): LNHDA, SQIVND (reference sequence). The CDR3 nucleotides read TGTGCCAGTAGTATAGTCACGACAGGGGGCCTCCTCTATGGCTACACCTTC. Protein sequence: CASSIVTTGGLLYGYTF.

The chain recombines TRBV6-6 with TRBJ2-7, with 7 bases fitting TRBD1. CDR3 length: 15 residues. Germline CDR1 MNHNY, CDR2 SVGAGI (reference sequence). The ends lost 7 bases at V and 1 base at J; junction bases unmatched: 10. CDR3 bases: TGTGCCAGCAACCCAGGTAGGGGGCATTCCTACGAGCAGTACTTC. Its protein product is CASNPGRGHSYEQYF.

With regard to this clone: The same CDR3 can be traced to other DNA sequences in this sample. The chain employs TRBV7-9 and TRBJ2-5; 7 bases are a match to TRBD2. This CDR3 region has 14 residues. With V trimmed by 1 base and J by 5 bases, 4 bases remained unmatched. From germline, CDR1 is SEHNR and CDR2 FQNEAQ (reference sequence). CDR3 nucleotides: TGTGCCAGCAGCTTAGGACTAGCCGGCGAGACCCAGTACTTC. This encodes CASSLGLAGETQYF.

The chain uses TRBV19 and TRBJ1-3; D not resolved. The V gene's germline CDR1 is LNHDA and CDR2 SQIVND (reference sequence). This CDR3 spans 16 amino acids. Trimming took off 3 bases at V and 0 bases at J, with 12 bases between the two ends. CDR3 amino acids: CASSMGPRISGNTIYF. The CDR3, as DNA: TGTGCCAGTAGTATGGGCCCGCGAATCTCTGGAAACACCATATATTTT.

The genes are TRBV30 and TRBJ2-7; D perhaps matches TRBD2 (6 bases). Trimming pared 5 bases from V and 6 bases from J, leaving 17 bases between. Germline lookup yields CDR1 GTSNPN and CDR2 SVGIG (reference sequence). CDR3 length: 13 amino acids. The CDR3 sequence is CAWDPLSRGEQYF. The DNA for the CDR3 is TGTGCCTGGGACCCACTCTCGCGGGGCGAGCAGTACTTC.

The V call is TRBV7-2, the J call TRBJ2-1; the match to TRBD2 covers 11 bases. This CDR3 region has 15 residues. In germline, CDR1 is SGHTA, CDR2 FQGNSA. V was pared by 4 bases and J by 5 bases, with 4 bases of the junction left unmatched. Written as DNA, the CDR3 is TGTGCCAGCAGCTCCGGGACTAGCGGTCACAATGAGCAGTTCTTC. Protein sequence: CASSSGTSGHNEQFF.

This clone was observed a handful of times. The chain carries TRBV4-3 and TRBJ2-1; 7 bases fit TRBD1. Unmatched junction bases numbered 3, after V lost 1 base and J lost 3 bases. Germline lookup yields CDR1 LGHNA and CDR2 YSLEER. The CDR3 has 15 amino acids. In nucleotides, the CDR3 is TGCGCCAGCAGCCAAGCTCCAGGGGGCTACAATGAGCAGTTCTTC. Translated: CASSQAPGGYNEQFF.

This chain links TRBV5-6 with TRBJ1-1; D remains ambiguous. This CDR3 contains 12 residues. CDR1 and CDR2 (germline): SGHDT, YYEEEE. The V end lost 2 bases, the J end lost 7 bases, and 9 bases lay between the germline ends. CDR3 nucleotides: TGTGCCAGCAGCTTAACTCGGGTTGAAGCTTTCTTT. Translating gives CASSLTRVEAFF.

This sequence joins TRBV5-8 and TRBJ2-3, with a weak D call TRBD1 (6 bases). V was cut by 0 bases and J by 4 bases, with 12 bases left in between. This CDR3 region has 15 residues. Looked up from germline, CDR1 is SGHTS and CDR2 is YDEGEE. The CDR3 protein is CASSLVAGVADTQYF. CDR3 in DNA: TGTGCCAGCAGCTTGGTGGCAGGGGTGGCAGATACGCAGTATTTT.